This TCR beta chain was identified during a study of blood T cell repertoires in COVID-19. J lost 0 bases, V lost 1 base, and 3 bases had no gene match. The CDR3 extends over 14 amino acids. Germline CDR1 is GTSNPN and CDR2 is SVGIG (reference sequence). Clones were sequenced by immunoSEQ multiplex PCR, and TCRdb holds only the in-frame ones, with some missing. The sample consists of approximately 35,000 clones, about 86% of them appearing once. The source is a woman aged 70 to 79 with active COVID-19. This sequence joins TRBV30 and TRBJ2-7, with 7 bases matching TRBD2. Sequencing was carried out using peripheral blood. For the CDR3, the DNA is TGTGCCTGGAGTGGGACTAGGAGCTCCTACGAGCAGTACTTC. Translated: CAWSGTRSSYEQYF. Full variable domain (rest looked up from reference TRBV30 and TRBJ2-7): SQTIHQWPATLVQPVGSPLSLECTVEGTSNPNLYWYRQAAGRGLQLLFYSVGIGQISSEVPQNLSASRPQDRQFILSSKKLLLSDSGFYLCAWSGTRSSYEQYFGPGTRLTVT.